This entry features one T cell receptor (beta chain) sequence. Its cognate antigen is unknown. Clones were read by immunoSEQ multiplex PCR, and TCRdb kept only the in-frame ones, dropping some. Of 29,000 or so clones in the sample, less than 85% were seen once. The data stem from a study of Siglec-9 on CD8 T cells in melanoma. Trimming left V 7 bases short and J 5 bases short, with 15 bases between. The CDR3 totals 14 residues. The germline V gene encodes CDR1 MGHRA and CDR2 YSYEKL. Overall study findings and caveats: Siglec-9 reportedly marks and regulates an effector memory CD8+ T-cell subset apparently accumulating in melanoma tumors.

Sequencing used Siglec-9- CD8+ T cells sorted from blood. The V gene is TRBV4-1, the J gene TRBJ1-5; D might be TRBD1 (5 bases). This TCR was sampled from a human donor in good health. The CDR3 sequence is CASKVQVGDQPQHF. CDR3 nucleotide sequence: TGCGCCAGCAAGGTACAGGTCGGGGATCAGCCCCAGCATTTT.